This T cell receptor (beta chain) was found in a study of T cells in localized non-small cell lung cancer. Study findings and constraints: When the top 100 tumor clones were examined, a median about 60 of them also appeared in the adjacent lung, which was paired and uninvolved. Compared with tumor, uninvolved adjacent lung displayed greater T cell clonality, ranking highest overall. Only one tumor region was sequenced, so heterogeneity remains possible. Elevated circulating T cell density in blood was associated with longer overall survival.

A word on this clone: Its target is unknown.

Trimming cost V 0 bases and J 2 bases, with 9 bases left between them. The CDR3 runs 15 residues. Here immunoSEQ multiplex PCR was the method, and the copy in TCRdb shows in-frame clones only, minus some. Here the sample spans approximately 61,000 clones, around 86% being singletons. The TCR comes from a woman aged 40-69 years with stage I lung adenocarcinoma. V usage is TRBV6-7 and J usage is TRBJ2-3, with D tentatively TRBD1 (5 bases). TRBV6-7 is reported as an ORF; its role is uncertain. The sequencing used peripheral blood, collected before any cancer treatment. In DNA, the CDR3 is TGTGCCAGCAGTTACTCTGCCAGGGACACAGATACGCAGTATTTT. Its translation is CASSYSARDTDTQYF.